One sample yielded the 8 T cell receptor beta chains listed below, sequenced in a study of shared clonotypes between healthy human individuals. Only in-frame clones appear in the TCRdb table, and some are missing; sequencing was by immunoSEQ multiplex PCR. The sample carries some 2,500,000 clones, roughly 93% recorded once. The sample taken for sequencing was naive CD4+ T cells from PBMCs. Subset: CD45RA+ positively selected. The receptors shown here come from a man aged 18 to 30 in good health. Some clones in this sample may be carry-over from other donors' samples.

The rearrangement links TRBV28 to TRBJ1-2; the match to TRBD1 covers 10 bases. This CDR3 comprises 15 residues. CDR1 is MDHEN, CDR2 SYDVKM, per germline. The V and J ends lost 5 bases and 7 bases, in that order; junction bases with no gene match: 10. The CDR3 DNA follows: TGTGCCAGCAGTATGACAGGGGGCTGGCCAAGTGGCTACACCTTC. Its protein is CASSMTGGWPSGYTF.

This sequence joins TRBV7-2 and TRBJ2-7, with 7 positions matching TRBD2. CDR1 is SGHTA, CDR2 FQGNSA, per germline. This CDR3 contains 14 residues. J was trimmed by 1 base and V by 7 bases; bases with no gene match: 7. The CDR3, as DNA: TGTGCCAGCACCGGCGGAGCGGGATCCTACGAGCAGTACTTC. It yields the protein CASTGGAGSYEQYF.

The chain links TRBV7-9 to TRBJ2-7; D is unresolved. Trimming stripped 5 bases from V and 1 base from J, with 9 bases between. This CDR3 is built from 13 residues. CDR1 and CDR2 (germline): SEHNR, FQNEAQ (reference sequence). The CDR3 spells CASSLSFSYEQYF. CDR3 sequence (DNA): TGTGCCAGCAGCCTGTCGTTTTCCTACGAGCAGTACTTC.

This rearrangement joins TRBV5-1 to TRBJ2-1; 10 bases align to TRBD2. Germline CDR1 and CDR2: SGHRS and YFSETQ. The CDR3 spans 18 residues. The junction had 14 bases not matched to a gene; V was cut back by 1 base and J by 7 bases. Here the CDR3 reads CASSLQGRASGSRNEQFF. The CDR3 bases are TGCGCCAGCAGCTTGCAAGGGAGGGCTAGCGGGAGTCGAAATGAGCAGTTCTTC.

The chain couples TRBV7-7 to TRBJ1-2; D ambiguous. Germline values: CDR1 SSHAT, CDR2 FNYEAQ (reference sequence). The V end lost 3 bases, the J end lost 7 bases, and 21 bases lay between the germline ends. This CDR3 has 16 residues. CDR3 coding DNA: TGTGCCAGCAGCTTGAGGTTAGGTCCGGAAGTGTGTGGCTACACCTTC. This sequence encodes CASSLRLGPEVCGYTF.

The rearrangement links TRBV19 to TRBJ2-5; 7 nucleotides align to TRBD2. The CDR3 covers 18 residues. After removal of 1 base from V and 6 bases from J, the junction contained 17 bases not matched to a gene. Germline lookup yields CDR1 LNHDA and CDR2 SQIVND (reference sequence). CDR3 loop: CASSIVTPGGTIRQTQYF. The CDR3 region has the DNA TGTGCCAGTAGTATAGTTACGCCGGGAGGTACTATTCGTCAGACCCAGTACTTC.

As DNA, the CDR3 is TGTGCCAGCAGTTTACTTTTACTCGCCGGGGAGCTGTTTTTT. Protein product: CASSLLLLAGELFF. The V and J genes are TRBV28 and TRBJ2-2; no clear D. This CDR3 has 14 amino acids. Germline assignment: CDR1 MDHEN and CDR2 SYDVKM. V was shortened by 2 bases and J by 6 bases, with 10 bases between the two germline ends.

The count of this clone is one. The V call is TRBV28, the J call TRBJ1-1; 8 nucleotides line up with TRBD1. Germline CDR1 and CDR2: MDHEN and SYDVKM. This CDR3 has 18 residues. V gave up 3 bases and J gave up 6 bases; unmatched junction bases: 18. In nucleotides, the CDR3 is TGTGCCAGCAGTTTTCCTGTCCCAGGACAGGGAGTAGGCGCTGAAGCTTTCTTT. Its translation: CASSFPVPGQGVGAEAFF.